This T cell receptor (beta chain) came from a study of Graves' ophthalmopathy and Graves' hyperthyroidism. Transcripts of RNA were the source for amplifying TCR beta CDR3 regions. Second-round multiplex PCR followed a first-round RT-PCR using HTBI primers. From the multiplex PCR reads, TCRdb called clonotypes with MiXCR, one entry per CDR3 protein. The data hold hundreds of thousands of distinct CDR3 sequences, with about 22% observed a single time. In this sample, this clonotype turned up many times. Its antigen remains unknown. Ophthalmopathy in the donors was of moderate-to-severe activity, with CAS ≥3, NOSPECS ≥4 and duration under 3 months. Additional autoimmune diseases, uncontrolled infections, pregnancy or lactation disqualified patients. As diagnostic evidence, clinical symptoms, serum thyroxine, TRAb, thyroid ultrasound and orbital computed tomography were relied upon. Study-level results: A roughly 81% specificity and about 88% sensitivity were achieved by a 13-signature model that separated ophthalmopathy from stable hyperthyroidism.

The sequence was obtained from a woman aged 50 to 60 with Graves' ophthalmopathy. Sample: peripheral blood.

CDR3 coding DNA: TGTGCCAGTAGTGGCGCCCACAGGGGGCCCATGAACACTGAAGCTTTCTTT. Residues: CASSGAHRGPMNTEAFF. This chain links TRBV19 with TRBJ1-1; TRBD1 agrees at 9 bases. After removal of 5 bases from V and 0 bases from J, the junction contained 10 bases not matched to a gene. Germline V gives CDR1 LNHDA, CDR2 SQIVND (reference sequence). This CDR3 comprises 17 residues.